This T cell receptor beta chain was sequenced in a study of cytomegalovirus exposure and HLA in healthy donors. Study-wide points: Apparent HLA restriction characterized most CMV-associated TCR beta chains in a later analysis.

Turning to this clone: Its antigen is undetermined.

60 Vbeta and 13 Jbeta primers were used in PCR. Assay: immunoSEQ multiplex PCR; the TCRdb copy retains only in-frame clones and omits some. The sample lists about 190,000 clones, approximately 87% occurring once. CDR3 length: 15 residues. Germline assignment: CDR1 GTSNPN and CDR2 SVGIG (reference sequence). Trimming cost V 5 bases and J 0 bases; bases outside gene matches: 7. The sequenced sample was PBMCs. This TCR was recovered from a young man in good health and CMV-seronegative. J is TRBJ2-4 and V is TRBV30, with 7 bases aligning to TRBD2. In nucleotides, the CDR3 is TGTGCCTGGGATTGGGGGAGGGGAGCCAAAAACATTCAGTACTTC. Translating gives CAWDWGRGAKNIQYF.